One and the same sample provided the 21 T cell receptor beta chains below, sequenced in a study of T cell changes during pregnancy in multiple sclerosis. Sequenced by immunoSEQ multiplex PCR; TCRdb stores in-frame clones only, minus some. In the table there are about 74,000 clones, around 85% of which are singletons. This specimen consisted of peripheral blood, obtained before pregnancy. All receptors derive from a female donor with multiple sclerosis, enrolled in a pregnancy study.

V gene TRBV2 combines with J gene TRBJ1-2; 8 bases agree with TRBD1. V was pared by 4 bases and J by 8 bases, with 6 bases of the junction left unmatched. Germline values: CDR1 SNHLY, CDR2 FYNNEI. The CDR3 is 13 amino acids. DNA of the CDR3: TGTGCCAGCAGTGGGGGACAGGTCGGGGGCTACACCTTC. Its translation: CASSGGQVGGYTF.

The V gene is TRBV4-1, the J gene TRBJ2-7; 8 positions agree with TRBD2. This CDR3 is built from 15 residues. The trim removed 0 bases at V and 6 bases at J, leaving 7 bases unmatched. Per germline, CDR1 MGHRA and CDR2 YSYEKL. Written as DNA, the CDR3 is TGCGCCAGCAGCCAAGACCCGGGAGGGGGTCCCGAGCAGTACTTC. The encoded protein is CASSQDPGGGPEQYF.

The V gene is TRBV6-1, the J gene TRBJ2-1, with 8 positions matching TRBD2. The CDR3 contains 13 residues. Germline V gene lookup returns CDR1 MNHNS and CDR2 SASEGT. Trimming at V came to 2 bases and at J to 10 bases, leaving 4 bases not matched to a gene. The CDR3, as DNA: TGTGCCAGCAGTGAACGGGGACTAGGCGAGCAGTTCTTC. Translating gives CASSERGLGEQFF.

V gene TRBV13 combines with J gene TRBJ2-5, with TRBD1 matching over 10 bases. The CDR3 has 16 residues. From germline, CDR1 is PRHDT and CDR2 FYEKMQ (reference sequence). Trimming removed 1 base from V and 1 base from J; junction bases left unmatched: 3. This chain's CDR3 is CASSLEDRGAQETQYF. The CDR3 DNA is TGTGCCAGCAGCTTAGAGGACAGGGGGGCCCAAGAGACCCAGTACTTC.

The chain couples TRBV27 to TRBJ2-7, with 8 bases matching TRBD2. Trimming removed 4 bases from V and 5 bases from J; junction bases left unmatched: 10. The CDR3 extends over 15 amino acids. Germline V lookup: CDR1 MNHEY, CDR2 SMNVEV (reference sequence). Written as DNA, the CDR3 is TGTGCCAGCAGTTCCACCCCCAGCGGGAGCCACGAGCAGTACTTC. Translating gives CASSSTPSGSHEQYF.

The J gene is TRBJ2-1, the V gene TRBV27; 7 positions match TRBD2. The junction had 8 bases not matched to a gene; V was cut back by 6 bases and J by 0 bases. The CDR3 is 16 amino acids. CDR1 MNHEY and CDR2 SMNVEV come from the germline V gene (reference sequence). The CDR3 sequence is CASSPEGGPSYNEQFF. The CDR3 coding sequence is TGTGCCAGCAGCCCAGAGGGAGGGCCCTCCTACAATGAGCAGTTCTTC.

V usage is TRBV11-2 and J usage is TRBJ2-6; 9 nucleotides match TRBD1. Germline CDR1 SGHAT, CDR2 FQNNGV. The J segment lost 0 bases and the V segment lost 4 bases, leaving 7 bases of the junction unmatched. This CDR3 has 18 residues. CDR3 sequence reads: CASSSKQGASSGANVLTF. DNA of the CDR3: TGTGCCAGCAGCTCCAAACAGGGGGCGAGCTCTGGGGCCAACGTCCTGACTTTC.

The chain links TRBV30 to TRBJ2-3; 7 nucleotides line up with TRBD2. The CDR3 sequence is 13 residues long. Germline V gives CDR1 GTSNPN, CDR2 SVGIG (reference sequence). J was trimmed by 2 bases and V by 7 bases; bases with no gene match: 6. This CDR3 is CASKRDYTDTQYF. CDR3 sequence (DNA): TGTGCCTCGAAACGGGACTACACAGATACGCAGTATTTT. Full variable domain (missing parts from reference TRBV30 and TRBJ2-3): SQTIHQWPATLVQPVGSPLSLECTVEGTSNPNLYWYRQAAGRGLQLLFYSVGIGQISSEVPQNLSASRPQDRQFILSSKKLLLSDSGFYLCASKRDYTDTQYFGPGTRLTVL.

J is TRBJ2-5 and V is TRBV5-1; 7 bases fit TRBD1. Germline CDR1 and CDR2: SGHRS and YFSETQ. V lost 0 bases to trimming and J lost 5 bases; unmatched junction nucleotides: 7. The CDR3 runs to 15 residues. CDR3 sequence reads: CASSLGGQIGETQYF. CDR3 sequence (DNA): TGCGCCAGCAGCTTGGGGGGACAGATCGGCGAGACCCAGTACTTC.

This rearrangement joins TRBV9 to TRBJ2-1; D uncertain. Germline V lookup: CDR1 SGDLS, CDR2 YYNGEE. The CDR3 totals 15 residues. The V end lost 4 bases, the J end lost 3 bases, and 14 bases lay between the germline ends. The CDR3 DNA reads TGTGCCAGCAGCCGACCGACGGGTTTCTACAATGAGCAGTTCTTC. This sequence encodes CASSRPTGFYNEQFF.

Only a few counts were recorded for this clone. The rearrangement uses TRBV6-6 and TRBJ1-1; no firm D call. V lost 5 bases and J 0 bases, leaving 7 bases between the germline ends. CDR1 is MNHNY, CDR2 SVGAGI, per germline (reference sequence). The CDR3 extends over 13 amino acids. CDR3 in amino acids: CASSTQMNTEAFF. Written as DNA, the CDR3 is TGTGCCAGCAGTACACAGATGAACACTGAAGCTTTCTTT.

V and J are TRBV11-3 and TRBJ2-1; D unclear. The germline CDR1 and CDR2 sequences are SGHNT and YENEEA. CDR3 length: 13 residues. Trimming stripped 0 bases from V and 12 bases from J, with 12 bases between. The CDR3 bases are TGTGCCAGCAGCTTAGATCTAGACGGTGTGCAGTTCTTC. It codes for CASSLDLDGVQFF.

The chain links TRBV12-5 to TRBJ1-4; TRBD1 is a possible D gene (6 bases). This CDR3 spans 14 amino acids. Trimming shortened V by 6 bases and J by 7 bases, and 15 bases separated the two germline ends. The germline gives CDR1 LGHNT, CDR2 FRNRAP. The CDR3 bases are TGTGCTAGTGGCCCGGTGGGACAAGGTGAAAAACTGTTTTTT. Translation: CASGPVGQGEKLFF.

This clone was seen a few times. The chain carries TRBV6-1 and TRBJ2-3; D perhaps matches TRBD2 (6 bases). Germline CDR1 and CDR2: MNHNS and SASEGT. Trimming cost V 11 bases and J 4 bases, with 19 bases left between them. The CDR3 has 14 residues. As DNA, the CDR3 is TGTGCCGCGGATAGCCCGGGAGAAGCAGATACGCAGTATTTT. Translating it yields CAADSPGEADTQYF.

The J gene is TRBJ1-4, the V gene TRBV29-1; 9 positions agree with TRBD1. Germline lookup yields CDR1 SQVTM and CDR2 ANQGSEA. V dropped 7 bases and J dropped 8; count of bases not matched to a gene: 5. The length of the CDR3 is 12 residues. The CDR3 sequence: CSADRGDEKLFF. The CDR3 DNA sequence: TGCAGCGCCGACAGGGGGGACGAAAAACTGTTTTTT. The full variable domain, completed using reference TRBV29-1 and TRBJ1-4, is SAVISQKPSRDICQRGTSLTIQCQVDSQVTMMFWYRQQPGQSLTLIATANQGSEATYESGFVIDKFPISRPNLTFSTLTVSNMSPEDSSIYLCSADRGDEKLFFGSGTQLSVL.

This clone was observed a few times. The gene calls are TRBV19 and TRBJ1-1; 7 bases line up with TRBD1. Germline lookup yields CDR1 LNHDA and CDR2 SQIVND (reference sequence). The CDR3 contains 16 residues. J was trimmed by 4 bases and V by 6 bases; bases with no gene match: 14. As DNA, the CDR3 is TGTGCCAGTAGCTACGATTTCCAGGGGGAAGGCACTGAAGCTTTCTTT. Amino acids: CASSYDFQGEGTEAFF. Complete variable domain (other parts from reference TRBV19 and TRBJ1-1): DGGITQSPKYLFRKEGQNVTLSCEQNLNHDAMYWYRQDPGQGLRLIYYSQIVNDFQKGDIAEGYSVSREKKESFPLTVTSAQKNPTAFYLCASSYDFQGEGTEAFFGQGTRLTVV.

V and J are TRBV7-6 and TRBJ2-1; 10 nucleotides line up with TRBD1. The CDR3 runs to 17 residues. V shed 2 bases, J shed 3 bases, and the junction held 7 bases outside the gene matches. The germline CDR1 and CDR2 sequences are SGHVS and FNYEAQ. The CDR3 is CASSLMGQGFDYNEQFF. The CDR3 DNA reads as TGTGCCAGCAGCTTAATGGGACAGGGGTTTGACTACAATGAGCAGTTCTTC.

The chain combines TRBV29-1 with TRBJ2-6, with a tentative D call TRBD2 (6 bases). Trimming left V 4 bases short and J 1 base short, with 8 bases between. The CDR3 covers 14 residues. Germline values: CDR1 SQVTM, CDR2 ANQGSEA. The CDR3 protein is CSVGRESGANVLTF. CDR3 coding DNA: TGCAGCGTTGGGCGGGAATCTGGGGCCAACGTCCTGACTTTC.

This chain joins TRBV5-1 and TRBJ1-3; TRBD1 matches 8 bases. Germline lookup yields CDR1 SGHRS and CDR2 YFSETQ. The ends lost 4 bases at V and 4 bases at J; junction bases unmatched: 4. The CDR3 sequence is 14 residues long. CDR3 DNA: TGCGCCAGCAGCATCGGGACAGGAGGAAACACCATATATTTT. This sequence encodes CASSIGTGGNTIYF.

The chain has TRBV29-1 and TRBJ1-1; D gene ambiguous. Deletions cut 5 bases from V and 1 base from J, with 20 bases between. CDR3 length: 16 residues. Per germline, CDR1 SQVTM and CDR2 ANQGSEA. CDR3 DNA: TGCAGCGTTCCGGGCGGCGGGCACTTAGGGAACACTGAAGCTTTCTTT. This codes for CSVPGGGHLGNTEAFF. The variable domain in full, completed from reference TRBV29-1 and TRBJ1-1, reads SAVISQKPSRDICQRGTSLTIQCQVDSQVTMMFWYRQQPGQSLTLIATANQGSEATYESGFVIDKFPISRPNLTFSTLTVSNMSPEDSSIYLCSVPGGGHLGNTEAFFGQGTRLTVV.

The genes are TRBV18 and TRBJ1-4, with TRBD1 matching over 7 bases. CDR1 and CDR2 (germline): KGHSH, LQKENI. This CDR3 is 16 amino acids long. V was pared by 1 base and J by 4 bases, with 6 bases of the junction left unmatched. The CDR3 spells CASSPQEQGVNEKLFF. The CDR3, as DNA: TGTGCCAGCTCACCACAAGAGCAGGGGGTTAATGAAAAACTGTTTTTT.